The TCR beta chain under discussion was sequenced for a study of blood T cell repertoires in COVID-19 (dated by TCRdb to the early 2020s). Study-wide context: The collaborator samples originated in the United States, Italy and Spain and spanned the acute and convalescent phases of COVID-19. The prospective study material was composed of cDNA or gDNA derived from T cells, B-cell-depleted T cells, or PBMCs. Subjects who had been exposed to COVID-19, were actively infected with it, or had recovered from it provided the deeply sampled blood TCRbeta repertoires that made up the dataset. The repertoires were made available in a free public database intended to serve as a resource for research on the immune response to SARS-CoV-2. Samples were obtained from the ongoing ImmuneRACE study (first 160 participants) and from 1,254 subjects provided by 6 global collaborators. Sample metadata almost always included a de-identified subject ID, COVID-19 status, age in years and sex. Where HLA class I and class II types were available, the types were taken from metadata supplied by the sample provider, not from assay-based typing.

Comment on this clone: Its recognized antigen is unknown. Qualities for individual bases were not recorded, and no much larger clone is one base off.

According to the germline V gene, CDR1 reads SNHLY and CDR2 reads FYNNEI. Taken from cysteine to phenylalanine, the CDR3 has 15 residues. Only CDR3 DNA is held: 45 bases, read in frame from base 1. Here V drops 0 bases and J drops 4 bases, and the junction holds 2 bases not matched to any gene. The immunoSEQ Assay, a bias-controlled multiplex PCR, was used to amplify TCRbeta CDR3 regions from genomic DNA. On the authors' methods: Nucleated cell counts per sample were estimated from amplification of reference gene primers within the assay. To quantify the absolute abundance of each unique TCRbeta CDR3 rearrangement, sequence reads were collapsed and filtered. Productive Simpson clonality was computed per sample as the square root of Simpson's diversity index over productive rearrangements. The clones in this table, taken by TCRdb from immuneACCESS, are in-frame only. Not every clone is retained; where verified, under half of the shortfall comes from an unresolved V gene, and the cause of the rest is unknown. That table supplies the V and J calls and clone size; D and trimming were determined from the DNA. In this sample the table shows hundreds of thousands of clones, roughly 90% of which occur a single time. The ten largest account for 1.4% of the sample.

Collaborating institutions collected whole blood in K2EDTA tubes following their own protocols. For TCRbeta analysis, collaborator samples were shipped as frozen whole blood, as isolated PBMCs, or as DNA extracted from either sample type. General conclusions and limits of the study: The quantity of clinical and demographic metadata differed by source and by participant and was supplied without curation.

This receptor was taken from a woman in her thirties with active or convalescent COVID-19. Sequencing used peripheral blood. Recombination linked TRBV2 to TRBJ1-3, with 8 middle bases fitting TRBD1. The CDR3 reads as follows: CASSEARTGGNTIYF. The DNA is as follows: TGTGCCAGCAGTGAAGCCCGGACAGGGGGAAACACCATATATTTT.